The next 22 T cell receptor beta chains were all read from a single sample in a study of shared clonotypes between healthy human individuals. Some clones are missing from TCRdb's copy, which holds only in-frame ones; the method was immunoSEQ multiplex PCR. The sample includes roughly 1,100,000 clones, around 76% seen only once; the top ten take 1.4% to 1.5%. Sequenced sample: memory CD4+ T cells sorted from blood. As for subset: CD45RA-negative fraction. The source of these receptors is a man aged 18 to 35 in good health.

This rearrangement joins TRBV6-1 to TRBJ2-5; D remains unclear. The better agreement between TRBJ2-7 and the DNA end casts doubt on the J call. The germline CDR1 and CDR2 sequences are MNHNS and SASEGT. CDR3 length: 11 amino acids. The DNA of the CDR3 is TGTGCCAGCAGGGTGAGGAACGAGCAGTACTTC. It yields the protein CASRVRNEQYF.

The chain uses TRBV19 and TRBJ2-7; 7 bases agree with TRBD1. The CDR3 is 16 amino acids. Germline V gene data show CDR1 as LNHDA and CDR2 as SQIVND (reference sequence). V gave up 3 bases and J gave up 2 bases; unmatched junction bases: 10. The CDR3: CASSIAGTVTPYEQYF. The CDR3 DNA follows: TGTGCCAGTAGTATTGCCGGGACAGTTACTCCCTACGAGCAGTACTTC.

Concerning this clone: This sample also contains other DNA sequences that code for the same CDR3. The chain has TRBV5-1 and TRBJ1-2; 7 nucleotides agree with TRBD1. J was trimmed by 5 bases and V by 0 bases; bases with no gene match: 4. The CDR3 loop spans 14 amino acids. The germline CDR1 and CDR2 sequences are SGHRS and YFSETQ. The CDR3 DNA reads TGCGCCAGCAGCTTGGGGGACAGCTCTTATGGCTACACCTTC. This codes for CASSLGDSSYGYTF.

CDR3 sequence: CASSITGTDSITEAFF. The CDR3 DNA is TGTGCCAGTAGTATAACGGGGACAGATTCAATAACTGAAGCTTTCTTT. The genes are TRBV19 and TRBJ1-1; TRBD1 matches 7 bases. The CDR3 runs 16 residues. The V gene end was trimmed by 2 bases and the J gene end by 5 bases; junction bases not matched to a gene: 11. The germline gives CDR1 LNHDA, CDR2 SQIVND (reference sequence).

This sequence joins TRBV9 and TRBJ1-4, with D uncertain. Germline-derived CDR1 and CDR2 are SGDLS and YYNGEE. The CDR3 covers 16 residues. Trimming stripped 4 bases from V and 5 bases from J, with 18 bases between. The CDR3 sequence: CASSLGPLLTNEKLFF. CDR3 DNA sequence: TGTGCCAGCAGCTTAGGGCCGCTACTTACCAATGAAAAACTGTTTTTT.

The CDR3 region has the DNA TGTGCCACCAGCAGAGAAAGGGGGGTCACTGGAAACACCATATATTTT. It is translated as CATSRERGVTGNTIYF. The chain combines TRBV15 with TRBJ1-3; tentatively, D is TRBD1 (6 bases). The ends were cut back, 0 bases at V and 2 bases at J, with 11 bases in the middle. Germline CDR1 LNHNV, CDR2 YYDKDF (reference sequence). This CDR3 has 16 amino acids.

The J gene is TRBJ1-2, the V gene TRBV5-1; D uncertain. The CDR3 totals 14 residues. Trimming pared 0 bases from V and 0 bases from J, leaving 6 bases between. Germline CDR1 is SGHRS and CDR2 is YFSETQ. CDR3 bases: TGCGCCAGCAGCTTGGGGCAGCCTAACTATGGCTACACCTTC. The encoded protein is CASSLGQPNYGYTF. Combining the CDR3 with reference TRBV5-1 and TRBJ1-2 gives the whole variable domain KAGVTQTPRYLIKTRGQQVTLSCSPISGHRSVSWYQQTPGQGLQFLFEYFSETQRNKGNFPGRFSGRQFSNSRSEMNVSTLELGDSALYLCASSLGQPNYGYTFGSGTRLTVV.

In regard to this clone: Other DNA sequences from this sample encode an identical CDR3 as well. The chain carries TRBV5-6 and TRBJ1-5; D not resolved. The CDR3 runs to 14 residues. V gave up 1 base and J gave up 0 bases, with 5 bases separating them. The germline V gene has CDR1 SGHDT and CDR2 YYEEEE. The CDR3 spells CASSLYGSNQPQHF. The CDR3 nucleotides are TGTGCCAGCAGCTTGTATGGTAGCAATCAGCCCCAGCATTTT.

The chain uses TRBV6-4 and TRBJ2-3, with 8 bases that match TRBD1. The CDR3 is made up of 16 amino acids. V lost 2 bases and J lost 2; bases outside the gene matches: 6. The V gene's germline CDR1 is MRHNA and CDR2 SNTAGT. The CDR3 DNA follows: TGTGCCAGCAGTGACGACGTGACAGGGGCCACAGATACGCAGTATTTT. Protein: CASSDDVTGATDTQYF.

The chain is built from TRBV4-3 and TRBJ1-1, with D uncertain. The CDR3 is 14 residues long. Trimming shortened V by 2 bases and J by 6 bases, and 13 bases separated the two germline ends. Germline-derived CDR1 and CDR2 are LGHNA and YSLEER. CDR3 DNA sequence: TGCGCCAGCAGCCAATCAGACCGGAAGGCTGAAGCTTTCTTT. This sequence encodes CASSQSDRKAEAFF.

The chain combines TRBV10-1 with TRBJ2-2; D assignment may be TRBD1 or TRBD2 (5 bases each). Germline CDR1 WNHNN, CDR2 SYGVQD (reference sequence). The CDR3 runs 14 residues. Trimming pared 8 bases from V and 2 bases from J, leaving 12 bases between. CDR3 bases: TGCGCCAGCCACCCTGGGGGTAACACCGGGGAGCTGTTTTTT. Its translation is CASHPGGNTGELFF.

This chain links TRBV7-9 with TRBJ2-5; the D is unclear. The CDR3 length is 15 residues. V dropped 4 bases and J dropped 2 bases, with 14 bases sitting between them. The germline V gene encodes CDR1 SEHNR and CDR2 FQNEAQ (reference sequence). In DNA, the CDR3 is TGTGCCAGCAGCTATCATGCTCCTTCTCAAGAGACCCAGTACTTC. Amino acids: CASSYHAPSQETQYF.

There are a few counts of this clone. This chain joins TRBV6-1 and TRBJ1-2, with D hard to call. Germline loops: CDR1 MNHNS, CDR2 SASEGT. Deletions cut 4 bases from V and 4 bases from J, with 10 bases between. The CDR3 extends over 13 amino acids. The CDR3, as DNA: TGTGCCAGCAGTGGGCAGTTCTCCTATGGCTACACCTTC. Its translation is CASSGQFSYGYTF.

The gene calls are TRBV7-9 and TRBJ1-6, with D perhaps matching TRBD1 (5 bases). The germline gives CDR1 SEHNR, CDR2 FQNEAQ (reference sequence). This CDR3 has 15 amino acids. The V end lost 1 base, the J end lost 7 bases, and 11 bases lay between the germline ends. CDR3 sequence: CASSLGGTGNSPLHF. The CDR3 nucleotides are TGTGCCAGCAGCTTAGGCGGGACGGGGAATTCACCCCTCCACTTT. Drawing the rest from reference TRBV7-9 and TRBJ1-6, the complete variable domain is DTGVSQNPRHKITKRGQNVTFRCDPISEHNRLYWYRQTLGQGPEFLTYFQNEAQLEKSRLLSDRFSAERPKGSFSTLEIQRTEQGDSAMYLCASSLGGTGNSPLHFGNGTRLTVT.

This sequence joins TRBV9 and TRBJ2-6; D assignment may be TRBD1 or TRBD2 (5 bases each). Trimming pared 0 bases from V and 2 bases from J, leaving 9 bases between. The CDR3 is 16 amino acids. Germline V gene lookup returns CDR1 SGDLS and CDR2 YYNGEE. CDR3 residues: CASSVVGDPGANVLTF. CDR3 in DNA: TGTGCCAGCAGCGTAGTAGGGGACCCTGGGGCCAACGTCCTGACTTTC.

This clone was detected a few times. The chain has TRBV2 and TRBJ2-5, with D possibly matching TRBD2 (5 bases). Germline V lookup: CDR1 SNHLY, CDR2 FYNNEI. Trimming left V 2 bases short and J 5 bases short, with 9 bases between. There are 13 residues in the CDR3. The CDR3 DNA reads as TGTGCCAGCAGTGAAACGGGATTTGAGACCCAGTACTTC. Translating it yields CASSETGFETQYF.

This chain's CDR3 is CASSAPRGAPGRETQYF. The CDR3 DNA follows: TGTGCCAGCAGTGCCCCTCGGGGGGCGCCTGGTAGAGAGACCCAGTACTTC. The chain links TRBV6-1 to TRBJ2-5, with a tentative D call TRBD2 (7 bases). The CDR3 covers 17 residues. Germline CDR1 and CDR2: MNHNS and SASEGT. Trimming removed 4 bases from V and 4 bases from J, with 22 bases in between.

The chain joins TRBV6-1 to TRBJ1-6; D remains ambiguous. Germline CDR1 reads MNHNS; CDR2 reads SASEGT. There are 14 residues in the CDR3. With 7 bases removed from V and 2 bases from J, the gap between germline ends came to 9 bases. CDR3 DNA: TGTGCCAGCAACCCCGGACCCTATAATTCACCCCTCCACTTT. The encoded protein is CASNPGPYNSPLHF.

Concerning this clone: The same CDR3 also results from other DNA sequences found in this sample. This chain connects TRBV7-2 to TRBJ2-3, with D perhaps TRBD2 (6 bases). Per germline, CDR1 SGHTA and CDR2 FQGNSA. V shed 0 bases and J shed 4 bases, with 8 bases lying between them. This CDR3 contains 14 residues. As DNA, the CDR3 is TGTGCCAGCAGCTTAGCCGGAGGGGCAGATACGCAGTATTTT. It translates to CASSLAGGADTQYF.

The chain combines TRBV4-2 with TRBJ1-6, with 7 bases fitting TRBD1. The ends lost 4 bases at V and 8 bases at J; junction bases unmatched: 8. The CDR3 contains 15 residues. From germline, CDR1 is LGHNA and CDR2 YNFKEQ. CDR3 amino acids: CASSPRQGGDSPLHF. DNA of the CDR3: TGTGCCAGCAGCCCCCGACAGGGAGGGGATTCACCCCTCCACTTT.

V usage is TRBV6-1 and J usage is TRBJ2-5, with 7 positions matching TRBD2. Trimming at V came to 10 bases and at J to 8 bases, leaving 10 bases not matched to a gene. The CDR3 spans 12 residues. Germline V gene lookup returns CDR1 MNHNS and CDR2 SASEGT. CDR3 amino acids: CATRGSGVTQYF. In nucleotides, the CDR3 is TGTGCCACCCGGGGGAGCGGGGTAACCCAGTACTTC.

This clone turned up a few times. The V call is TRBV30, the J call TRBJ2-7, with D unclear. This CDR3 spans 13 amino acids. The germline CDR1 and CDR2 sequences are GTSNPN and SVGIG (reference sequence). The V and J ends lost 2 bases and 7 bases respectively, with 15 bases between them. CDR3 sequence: CAWSPQSLREQYF. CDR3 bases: TGTGCCTGGAGTCCCCAGAGTCTTCGGGAGCAGTACTTC.